These T cell receptor beta chains were read from a single sample in a study of OX40 agonist ivuxolimab in advanced cancers. Clones were sequenced by immunoSEQ multiplex PCR, and TCRdb holds only the in-frame ones, with some missing. Of 80,000 or so clones in the sample, over 80% were seen once. The sequences come from CD4+ or CD8+ T cells sorted from blood, collected in a trial of the OX40 agonist ivuxolimab. The source is an adult with an advanced solid tumor such as melanoma, head and neck, liver or kidney cancer. CDR3s include the opening cysteine and the closing phenylalanine or tryptophan. The D gene is left open where the match is weak.

D gene	V gene	CDR3 length	J gene	CDR3 protein
-	TRBV6-4	13	TRBJ1-1	CASRNREATEAFF
-	TRBV19	14	TRBJ2-7	CASSPRGGQYEQYF
-	TRBV5-1	15	TRBJ1-5	CASSLVGGSNQPQHF
TRBD1	TRBV28	14	TRBJ1-5	CATCSGGRNQPQHF
TRBD1	TRBV27	13	TRBJ1-1	CASIIHVTGEAFF
-	TRBV11-3	14	TRBJ2-1	CASSSGGSYNEQFF
-	TRBV21-1	18	TRBJ2-7	CASNPKTMWDRGHPEQYF
-	TRBV4-1	18	TRBJ2-7	CASSQDSARTASSYEQYF
-	TRBV27	13	TRBJ2-1	CASSPRIGDEQFF
TRBD2	TRBV7-2	16	TRBJ2-3	CASSLMGTSGGDTQYF
-	TRBV14	15	TRBJ2-3	CASSQRDIRTDTQYF
-	TRBV28	14	TRBJ2-6	CASREGSGANVLTF
-	TRBV5-4	15	TRBJ1-4	CASRKGGGAGEKLFF
-	TRBV5-1	13	TRBJ2-1	CASSLASYNEQFF
-	TRBV18	13	TRBJ2-5	CASSAGQGETQYF
-	TRBV19	17	TRBJ1-5	CASSIDGDPLGNQPQHF
-	TRBV7-2	15	TRBJ2-3	CASSLVWGGPDTQYF
TRBD2	TRBV6-5	14	TRBJ2-1	CASTPGLVSNEQFF
-	TRBV25-1	14	TRBJ2-2	CASSGYRDAGELFF
-	TRBV9	14	TRBJ1-2	CASSVVAGNYGYTF
TRBD1	TRBV5-6	13	TRBJ1-2	CASSRTGVNGYTF
-	TRBV9	13	TRBJ2-2	CASGELNTGELFF
-	TRBV28	14	TRBJ1-1	CASSLSALGTEAFF